This TCR beta chain comes out of a study of blood T cell repertoires in COVID-19. Some clones are missing from TCRdb's copy, which holds only in-frame ones; the method was immunoSEQ multiplex PCR. The sample yields under 250,000 clones, 83% seen once. A case of COVID-19 had been met by exposed participants within 2 weeks before study entry. The germline V gene encodes CDR1 DFQATT and CDR2 SNEGSKA (reference sequence). The CDR3 covers 14 residues. V lost 3 bases and J lost 7, with 16 bases in between. This clonotype originated in a woman aged 40 to 50 who had been exposed to COVID-19. V is TRBV20-1 and J is TRBJ1-5; D is possibly TRBD1 (5 bases). Sequencing was carried out using PBMCs or T cells enriched from blood (not recorded which). CDR3 sequence: CSASGGEAGQPQHF. CDR3 in DNA: TGCAGTGCTAGTGGAGGGGAGGCGGGGCAGCCCCAGCATTTT.